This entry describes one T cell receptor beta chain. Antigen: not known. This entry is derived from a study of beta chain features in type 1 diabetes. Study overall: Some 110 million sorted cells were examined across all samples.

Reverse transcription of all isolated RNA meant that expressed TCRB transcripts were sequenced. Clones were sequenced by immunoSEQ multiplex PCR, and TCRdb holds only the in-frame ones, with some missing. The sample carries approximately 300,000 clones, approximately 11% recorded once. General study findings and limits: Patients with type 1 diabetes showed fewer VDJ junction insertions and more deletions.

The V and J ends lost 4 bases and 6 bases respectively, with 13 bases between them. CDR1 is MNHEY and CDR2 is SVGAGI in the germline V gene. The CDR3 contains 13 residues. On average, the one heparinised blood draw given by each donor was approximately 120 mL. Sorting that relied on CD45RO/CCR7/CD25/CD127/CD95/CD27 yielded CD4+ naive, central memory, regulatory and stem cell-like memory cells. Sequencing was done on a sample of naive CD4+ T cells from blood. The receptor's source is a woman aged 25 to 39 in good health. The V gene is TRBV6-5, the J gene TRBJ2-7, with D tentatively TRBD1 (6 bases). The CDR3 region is CASSSFPGVEQYF. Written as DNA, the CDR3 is TGTGCCAGCAGTTCCTTCCCAGGGGTCGAGCAGTACTTC.